This is a list of T cell receptor beta chains from one sample in a study of cytotoxic CD8 clonotypes in ibrutinib-treated CLL. The method was immunoSEQ multiplex PCR; TCRdb's version includes in-frame clones alone and lacks a portion of them. The sample yields about 270,000 clones, more than 70% seen once. Sequenced here: PBMCs, sampled at disease progression, from a patient treated with ibrutinib. Receptor source: a human donor with chronic lymphocytic leukemia. Each CDR3 is given with its conserved first and last residue. Fields, in order: D gene, V gene, J gene, clone size, CDR3 DNA, CDR3 protein. A D gene is named only where the DNA matches it firmly. Some rows have no size entry. The others give once, few or many, or a class for an expanded clone.

TRBD1,TRBV5-1,TRBJ2-1,-,TGCGCCAGCAGCCGTGTAGGGGGCAGGAATGAGCAGTTCTTC,CASSRVGGRNEQFF
TRBD1,TRBV18,TRBJ1-4,-,TGTGCCAGCTCACCACAGAGACAGGGGGCTAATGAAAAACTGTTTTTT,CASSPQRQGANEKLFF
-,TRBV6-6,TRBJ1-2,-,TGTGCCAGCAGGGATTACTATGGCTACACCTTC,CASRDYYGYTF
-,TRBV7-9,TRBJ2-2,once,TGTGCCAGCAGCCAAGCGGGACACGGACTCGGGGAGCTGTTTTTT,CASSQAGHGLGELFF
TRBD1,TRBV7-6,TRBJ2-7,-,TGTGCCAGCAGCCCAAGGACAGGGAGCTCCTACGAGCAGTACTTC,CASSPRTGSSYEQYF
TRBD1,TRBV23-1,TRBJ1-5,-,TGCGCCAGCAAACGGACAGGGTGGCAGCCCCAGCATTTT,CASKRTGWQPQHF
-,TRBV6-5,TRBJ1-1,-,TGTGCCAGCAGTTCCACGGGCAGTTCTGAAGCTTTCTTT,CASSSTGSSEAFF
TRBD2,TRBV7-6,TRBJ2-1,few,TGTGCCAGCAGCTTATCGACTAGCGGGACCTGGGGCAATGAGCAGTTCTTC,CASSLSTSGTWGNEQFF
-,TRBV1,TRBJ1-1,-,TGCACCAGCAGCCATTCCCGAACAGCCAACCAACATCTTAACACTGAAGCTTTCTTT,CTSSHSRTANQHLNTEAFF
-,TRBV20-1,TRBJ2-5,many,TGCAGTGCTGAGACGGGAGAGACCCAGTACTTC,CSAETGETQYF
TRBD2,TRBV14,TRBJ2-5,-,TGTGCCAGCAGCCAAAGGTCTAGCGGCTTCGAGACCCAGTACTTC,CASSQRSSGFETQYF
-,TRBV4-1,TRBJ1-2,-,TGCGCCAGCAGCCTAATAGGGGGAGACTATGGCTACACCTTC,CASSLIGGDYGYTF
-,TRBV5-1,TRBJ2-3,few,TGCGCCAGCAGCCAGGGCGGGACTAGCACAGATACGCAGTATTTT,CASSQGGTSTDTQYF
TRBD1,TRBV4-3,TRBJ2-1,-,TGCGCCAGCAGCCACTGGGACAGAAATGAGCAGTTCTTC,CASSHWDRNEQFF
TRBD2,TRBV5-1,TRBJ2-5,-,TGCGCCAGCAGCTTAGGACTAGCGGGAGGCGGAGAGACCCAGTACTTC,CASSLGLAGGGETQYF
-,TRBV7-9,TRBJ2-2,-,TGTGCCAGCAGCTTGGCGTTTGGGGAGACCGGGGAGCTGTTTTTT,CASSLAFGETGELFF
-,TRBV7-9,TRBJ2-1,few,TGTGCCAGCAGCTTCACTCTCCTAGGGAATGAGCAGTTCTTC,CASSFTLLGNEQFF